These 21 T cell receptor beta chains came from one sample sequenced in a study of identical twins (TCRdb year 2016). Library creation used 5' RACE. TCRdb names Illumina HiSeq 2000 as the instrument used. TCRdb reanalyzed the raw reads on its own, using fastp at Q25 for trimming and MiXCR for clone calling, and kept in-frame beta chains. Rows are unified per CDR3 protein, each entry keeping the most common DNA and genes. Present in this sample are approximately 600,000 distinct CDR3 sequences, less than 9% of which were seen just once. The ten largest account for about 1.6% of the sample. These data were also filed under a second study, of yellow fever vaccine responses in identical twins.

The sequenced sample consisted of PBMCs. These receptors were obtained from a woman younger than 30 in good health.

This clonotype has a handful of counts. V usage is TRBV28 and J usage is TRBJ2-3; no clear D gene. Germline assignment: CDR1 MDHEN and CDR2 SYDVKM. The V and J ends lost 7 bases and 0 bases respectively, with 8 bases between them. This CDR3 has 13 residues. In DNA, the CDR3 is TGTGCCAGCACAGGCGAAAGCACAGATACGCAGTATTTT. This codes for CASTGESTDTQYF.

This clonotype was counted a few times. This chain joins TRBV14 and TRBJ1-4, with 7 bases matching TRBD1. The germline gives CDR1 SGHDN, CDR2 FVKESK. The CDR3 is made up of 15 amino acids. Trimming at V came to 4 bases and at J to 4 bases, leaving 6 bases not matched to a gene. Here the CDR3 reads CASSRPGQSNEKLFF. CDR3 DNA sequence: TGTGCCAGCAGCCGACCGGGACAGAGTAATGAAAAACTGTTTTTT.

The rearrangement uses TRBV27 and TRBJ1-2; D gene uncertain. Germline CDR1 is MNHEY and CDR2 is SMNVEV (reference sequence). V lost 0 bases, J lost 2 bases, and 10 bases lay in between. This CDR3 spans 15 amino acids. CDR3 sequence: CASSLSAHINYGYTF. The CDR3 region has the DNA TGTGCCAGCAGTTTATCGGCCCACATCAACTATGGCTACACCTTC.

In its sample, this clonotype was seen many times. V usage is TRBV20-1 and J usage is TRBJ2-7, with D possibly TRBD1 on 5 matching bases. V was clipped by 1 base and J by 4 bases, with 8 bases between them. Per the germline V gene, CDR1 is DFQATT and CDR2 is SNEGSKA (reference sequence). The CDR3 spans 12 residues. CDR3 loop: CSARGTPYEQYF. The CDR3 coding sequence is TGCAGTGCTAGAGGGACACCATACGAGCAGTACTTC.

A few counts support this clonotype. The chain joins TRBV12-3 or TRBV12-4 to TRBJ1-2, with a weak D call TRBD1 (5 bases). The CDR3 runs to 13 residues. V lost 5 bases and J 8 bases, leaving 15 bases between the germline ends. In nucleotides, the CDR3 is TGTGCCAGCAGTCGGGACCGCGTCGCGGGCTACACCTTC. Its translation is CASSRDRVAGYTF.

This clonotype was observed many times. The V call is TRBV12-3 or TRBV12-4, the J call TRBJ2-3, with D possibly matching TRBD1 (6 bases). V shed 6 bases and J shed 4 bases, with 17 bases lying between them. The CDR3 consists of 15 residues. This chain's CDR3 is CASSLTGIGPDTQYF. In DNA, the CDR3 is TGTGCCAGCAGCTTAACAGGGATTGGCCCAGATACGCAGTATTTT.

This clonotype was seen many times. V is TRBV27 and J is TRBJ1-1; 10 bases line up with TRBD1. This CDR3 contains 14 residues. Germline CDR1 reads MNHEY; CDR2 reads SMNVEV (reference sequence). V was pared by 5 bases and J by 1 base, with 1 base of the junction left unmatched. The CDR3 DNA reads TGTGCCAGCAGTGGGGACAGGGGGAACACTGAAGCTTTCTTT. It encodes CASSGDRGNTEAFF.

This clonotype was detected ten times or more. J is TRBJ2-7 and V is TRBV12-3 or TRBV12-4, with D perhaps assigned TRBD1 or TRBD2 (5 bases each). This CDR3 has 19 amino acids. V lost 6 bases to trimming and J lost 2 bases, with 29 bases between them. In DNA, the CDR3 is TGTGCCAGCAGCCCTTCGGGGACGACAACTAGACGGCGTACCTACGAGCAGTACTTC. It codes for CASSPSGTTTRRRTYEQYF.

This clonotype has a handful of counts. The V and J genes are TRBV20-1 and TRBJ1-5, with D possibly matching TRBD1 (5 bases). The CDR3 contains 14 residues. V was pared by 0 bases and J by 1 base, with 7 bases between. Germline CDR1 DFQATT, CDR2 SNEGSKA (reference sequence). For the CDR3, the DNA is TGCAGTGCTAGAGAGGGACCGAGCAATCAGCCCCAGCATTTT. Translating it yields CSAREGPSNQPQHF.

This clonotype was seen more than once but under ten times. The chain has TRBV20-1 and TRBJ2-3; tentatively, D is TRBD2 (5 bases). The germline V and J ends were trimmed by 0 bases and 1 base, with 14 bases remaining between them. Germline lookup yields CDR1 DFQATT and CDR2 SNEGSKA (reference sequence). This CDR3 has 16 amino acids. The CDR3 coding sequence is TGCAGTGCTAGAGAGGACTCCCTGGCGCGCACAGATACGCAGTATTTT. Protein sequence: CSAREDSLARTDTQYF.

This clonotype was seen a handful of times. The CDR3 here is CAISEVLDQPQHF. The DNA for the CDR3 is TGTGCCATCAGTGAGGTTTTGGACCAGCCCCAGCATTTT. The J gene is TRBJ1-5, the V gene TRBV10-3; D is uncertain. In germline, CDR1 is ENHRY, CDR2 SYGVKD. The CDR3 covers 13 residues. V lost 2 bases to trimming and J lost 7 bases, with 9 bases between them.

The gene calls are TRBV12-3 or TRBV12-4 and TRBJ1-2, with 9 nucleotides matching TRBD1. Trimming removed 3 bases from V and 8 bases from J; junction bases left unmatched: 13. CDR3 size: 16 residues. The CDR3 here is CASSFDRDREIGGYTF. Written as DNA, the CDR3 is TGTGCCAGCAGTTTTGATCGGGACAGGGAAATCGGGGGCTACACCTTC.

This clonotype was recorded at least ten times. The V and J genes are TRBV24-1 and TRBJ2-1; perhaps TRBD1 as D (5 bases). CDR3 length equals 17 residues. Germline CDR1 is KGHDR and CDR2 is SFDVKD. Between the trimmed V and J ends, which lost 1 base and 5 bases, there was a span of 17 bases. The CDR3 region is CATSDFRGPRGDNEQFF. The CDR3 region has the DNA TGTGCCACCAGTGATTTTCGCGGTCCTAGGGGCGACAATGAGCAGTTCTTC.

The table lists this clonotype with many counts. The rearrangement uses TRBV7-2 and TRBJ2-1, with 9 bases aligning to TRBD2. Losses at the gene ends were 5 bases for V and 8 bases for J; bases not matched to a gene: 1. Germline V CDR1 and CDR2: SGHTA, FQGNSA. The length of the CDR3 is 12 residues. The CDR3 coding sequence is TGTGCCAGCAGCCGGACTAGCGATGAGCAGTTCTTC. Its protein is CASSRTSDEQFF. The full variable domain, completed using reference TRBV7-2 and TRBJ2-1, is GAGVSQSPSNKVTEKGKDVELRCDPISGHTALYWYRQSLGQGLEFLIYFQGNSAPDKSGLPSDRFSAERTGGSVSTLTIQRTQQEDSAVYLCASSRTSDEQFFGPGTRLTVL.

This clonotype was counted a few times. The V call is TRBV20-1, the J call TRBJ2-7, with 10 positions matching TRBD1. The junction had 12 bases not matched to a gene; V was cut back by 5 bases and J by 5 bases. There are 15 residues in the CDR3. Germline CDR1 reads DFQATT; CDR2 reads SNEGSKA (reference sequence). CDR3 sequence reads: CSASDPGQGWHEQYF. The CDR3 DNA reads TGCAGTGCTTCCGACCCGGGACAGGGGTGGCACGAGCAGTACTTC.

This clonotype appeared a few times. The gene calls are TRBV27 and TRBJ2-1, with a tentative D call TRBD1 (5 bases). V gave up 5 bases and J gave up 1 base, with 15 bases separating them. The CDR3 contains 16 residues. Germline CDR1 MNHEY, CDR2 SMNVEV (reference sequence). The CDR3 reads CASSTVPRGSYNEQFF. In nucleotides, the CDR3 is TGTGCCAGCAGTACTGTCCCTAGGGGTTCCTACAATGAGCAGTTCTTC.

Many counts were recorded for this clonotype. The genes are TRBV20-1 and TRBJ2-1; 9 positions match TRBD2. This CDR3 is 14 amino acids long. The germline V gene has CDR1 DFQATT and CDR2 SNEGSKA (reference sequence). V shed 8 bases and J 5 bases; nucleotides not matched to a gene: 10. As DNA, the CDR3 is TGCAGTTCTAAAGCTAGCGGGGTCAACAATGAGCAGTTCTTC. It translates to CSSKASGVNNEQFF.

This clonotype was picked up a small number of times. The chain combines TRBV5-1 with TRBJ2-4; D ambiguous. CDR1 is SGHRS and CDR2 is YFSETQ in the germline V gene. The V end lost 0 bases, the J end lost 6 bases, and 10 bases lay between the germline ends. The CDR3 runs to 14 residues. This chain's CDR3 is CASSLGLEINIQYF. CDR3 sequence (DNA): TGCGCCAGCAGCTTGGGTCTCGAGATAAACATTCAGTACTTC.

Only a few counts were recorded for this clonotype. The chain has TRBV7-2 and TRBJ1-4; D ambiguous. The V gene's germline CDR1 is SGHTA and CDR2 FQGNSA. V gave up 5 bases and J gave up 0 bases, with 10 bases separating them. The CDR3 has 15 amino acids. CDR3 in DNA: TGTGCCAGCAGCCCGACGGCAGCAACTAATGAAAAACTGTTTTTT. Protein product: CASSPTAATNEKLFF.

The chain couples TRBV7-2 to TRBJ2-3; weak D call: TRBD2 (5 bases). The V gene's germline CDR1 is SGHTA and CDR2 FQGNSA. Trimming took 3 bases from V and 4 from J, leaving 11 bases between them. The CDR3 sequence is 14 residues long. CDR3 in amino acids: CASSFATRPDTQYF. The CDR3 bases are TGTGCCAGCAGCTTCGCAACTAGGCCAGATACGCAGTATTTT.

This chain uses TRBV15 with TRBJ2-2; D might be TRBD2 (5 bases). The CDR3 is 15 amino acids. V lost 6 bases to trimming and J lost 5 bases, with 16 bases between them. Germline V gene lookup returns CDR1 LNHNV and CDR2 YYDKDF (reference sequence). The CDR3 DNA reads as TGTGCCACCAGGTCCGACTATCTGGGAACCGGGGAGCTGTTTTTT. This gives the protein CATRSDYLGTGELFF.